The clone carrying this TCR beta chain was picked up a small number of times. Its antigen is currently unknown. A universal primer site and UMIs were added as TCR cDNA was made by 5'RACE template switching. In TCRdb, the 5' RACE reads were re-called with MiXCR into one record per CDR3 protein. Of about 580,000 distinct CDR3 sequences in the sample, 17% were seen once. The data are from a study of T cells after yellow fever vaccination. Study results and limitations: Only a small proportion of the clonotypes turned up in both the CD4 and the CD8 compartments, likely arising from convergent recombination. A faster peak, day 5 versus 15, was reached by the weaker secondary response. High-abundance clonotypes from the bulk population could contaminate FACS-sorted repertoires.

The germline V and J ends were trimmed by 1 base and 2 bases, with 9 bases remaining between them. The CDR3 covers 13 residues. Per the germline V gene, CDR1 is DFQATT and CDR2 is SNEGSKA (reference sequence). The chain uses TRBV20-1 and TRBJ2-7, with unresolved D. This TCR was sampled from a man aged 18 to 30 who received the YFV17D yellow fever vaccine. The sequenced sample was PBMCs, obtained 5 to 6 days after the first yellow fever vaccination. As DNA, the CDR3 is TGCAGTGCTAGAGCTACAGATCCCTACGAGCAGTACTTC. This sequence encodes CSARATDPYEQYF.